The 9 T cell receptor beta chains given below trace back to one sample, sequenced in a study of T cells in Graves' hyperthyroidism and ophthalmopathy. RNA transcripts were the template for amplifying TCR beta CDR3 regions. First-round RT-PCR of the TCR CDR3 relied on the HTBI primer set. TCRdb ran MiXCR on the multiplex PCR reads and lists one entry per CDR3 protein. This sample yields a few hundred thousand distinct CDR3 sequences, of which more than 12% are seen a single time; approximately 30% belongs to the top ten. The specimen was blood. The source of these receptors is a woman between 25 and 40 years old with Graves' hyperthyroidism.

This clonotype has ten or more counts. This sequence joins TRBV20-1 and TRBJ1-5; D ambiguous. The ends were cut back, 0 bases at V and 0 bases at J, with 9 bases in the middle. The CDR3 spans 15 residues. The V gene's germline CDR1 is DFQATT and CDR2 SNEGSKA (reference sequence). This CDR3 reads CSARDPSHSNQPQHF. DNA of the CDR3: TGCAGTGCTAGAGACCCATCCCATAGCAATCAGCCCCAGCATTTT.

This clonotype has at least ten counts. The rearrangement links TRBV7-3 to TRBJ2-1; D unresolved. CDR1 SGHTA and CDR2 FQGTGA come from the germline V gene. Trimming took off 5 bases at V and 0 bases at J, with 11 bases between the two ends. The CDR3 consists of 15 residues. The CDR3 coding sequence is TGTGCCAGCAGCCTTCCGGGCAGCTCCTACAATGAGCAGTTCTTC. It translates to CASSLPGSSYNEQFF.

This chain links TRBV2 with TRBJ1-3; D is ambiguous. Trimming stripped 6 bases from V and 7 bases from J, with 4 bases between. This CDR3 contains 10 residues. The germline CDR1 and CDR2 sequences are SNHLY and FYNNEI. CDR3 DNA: TGTGCCAGCAGCGGCAACACCATATATTTT. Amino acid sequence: CASSGNTIYF.

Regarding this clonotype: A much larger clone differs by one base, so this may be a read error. CDR3 sequence: CATSDAGRVDYGYTF. CDR3 DNA: TGTGCCACCAGTGATGCAGGAAGGGTGGACTATGGCTACACCTTC. The gene calls are TRBV24-1 and TRBJ1-2; no clear D. CDR1 is KGHDR, CDR2 SFDVKD, per germline. V was pared by 3 bases and J by 3 bases, with 13 bases between. The CDR3 spans 15 residues.

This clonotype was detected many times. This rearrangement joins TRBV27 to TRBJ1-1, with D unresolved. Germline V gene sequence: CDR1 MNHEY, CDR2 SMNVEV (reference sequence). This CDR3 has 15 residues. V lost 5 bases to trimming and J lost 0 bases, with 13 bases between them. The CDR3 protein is CASSVYRGLNTEAFF. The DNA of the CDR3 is TGTGCCAGCAGTGTTTACCGGGGTTTGAACACTGAAGCTTTCTTT.

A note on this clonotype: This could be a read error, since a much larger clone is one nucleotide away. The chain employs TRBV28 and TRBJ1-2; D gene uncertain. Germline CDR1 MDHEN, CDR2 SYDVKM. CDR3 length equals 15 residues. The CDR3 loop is CANSLPPEGTYGYTF. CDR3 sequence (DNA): TGTGCCAACAGTTTACCCCCAGAAGGAACCTATGGCTACACCTTC.

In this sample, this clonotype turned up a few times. This chain's CDR3 is CASSPGGGTGDNEQFF. The DNA for the CDR3 is TGTGCCAGCAGCCCAGGTGGGGGAACAGGGGACAATGAGCAGTTCTTC. The chain recombines TRBV7-9 with TRBJ2-1, with 7 bases identical to TRBD1. CDR3 length equals 16 residues. The V segment lost 5 bases and the J segment 5 bases; nucleotides outside the gene matches: 12. Germline CDR1 reads SEHNR; CDR2 reads FQNEAQ (reference sequence).

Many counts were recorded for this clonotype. The CDR3 here is CASVRGSYNEQFF. CDR3 in DNA: TGTGCCAGCGTCCGGGGCTCCTACAATGAGCAGTTCTTC. V is TRBV2 and J is TRBJ2-1, with D tentatively TRBD2 (5 bases). V was shortened by 8 bases and J by 0 bases, with 8 bases between the two germline ends. Germline loops: CDR1 SNHLY, CDR2 FYNNEI. This CDR3 comprises 13 residues.

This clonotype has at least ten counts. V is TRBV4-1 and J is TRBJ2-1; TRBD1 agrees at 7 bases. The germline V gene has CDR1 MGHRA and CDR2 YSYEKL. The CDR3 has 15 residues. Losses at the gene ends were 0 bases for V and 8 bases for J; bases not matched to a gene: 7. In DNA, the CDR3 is TGCGCCAGCAGCCAAGATCCGACAGGGTTTGATGAGCAGTTCTTC. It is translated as CASSQDPTGFDEQFF.